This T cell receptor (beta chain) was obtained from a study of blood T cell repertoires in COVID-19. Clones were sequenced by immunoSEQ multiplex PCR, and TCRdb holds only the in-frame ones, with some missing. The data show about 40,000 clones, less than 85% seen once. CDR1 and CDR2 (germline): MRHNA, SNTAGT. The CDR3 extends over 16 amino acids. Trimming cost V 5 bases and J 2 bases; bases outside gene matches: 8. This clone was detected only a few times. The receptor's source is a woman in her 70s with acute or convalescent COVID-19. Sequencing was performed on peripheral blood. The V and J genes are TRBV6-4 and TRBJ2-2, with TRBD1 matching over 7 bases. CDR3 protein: CASSPDRASNTGELFF. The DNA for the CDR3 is TGTGCCAGCAGTCCCGACAGGGCCAGCAACACCGGGGAGCTGTTTTTT.